Below are 19 T cell receptor beta chains sequenced from a single sample in a study of post-analysis software for immune sequencing data. The antigens these receptors bind are not known. Unique molecular identifiers featured in each of the TCR beta cDNA libraries. MiXCR, applied by TCRdb to the PCR reads, yields one record per CDR3 protein. The sample includes 650,000 to 850,000 distinct CDR3 sequences, 46% of them seen just once. Study observations and caveats: Patients carried a handful of TRBV segments more frequently than controls did, and TRBV5-6, TRBV5-1 and TRBV20-1 were among them.

Sequencing was performed on blood. These receptors were collected from a girl aged 5-17 years with multiple sclerosis.

The rearrangement uses TRBV7-2 and TRBJ2-1; TRBD2 is a possible D gene (5 bases). The CDR3 has 15 amino acids. Germline V gene lookup returns CDR1 SGHTA and CDR2 FQGNSA. V was trimmed by 5 bases and J by 4 bases, leaving 15 bases between them. In DNA form, the CDR3 reads TGTGCCAGCAGCCCCGGACTTCCCCAATACAATGAGCAGTTCTTC. Protein sequence: CASSPGLPQYNEQFF.

This clonotype came up a few times. J is TRBJ2-6 and V is TRBV12-3 or TRBV12-4, with 7 bases lining up with TRBD1. Trimming cost V 4 bases and J 1 base; bases outside gene matches: 13. This CDR3 region has 19 residues. Written as DNA, the CDR3 is TGTGCCAGCAGTTCGAGACAGGGTCTGGTAGCATCTGGGGCCAACGTCCTGACTTTC. Amino acids: CASSSRQGLVASGANVLTF.

This clonotype was seen only a few times. V gene TRBV28 combines with J gene TRBJ2-7; unclear D gene. V gave up 5 bases and J gave up 1 base, with 6 bases separating them. Looked up from germline, CDR1 is MDHEN and CDR2 is SYDVKM. This CDR3 contains 12 residues. The CDR3 region is CASSPISYEQYF. The DNA of the CDR3 is TGTGCCAGCAGTCCGATATCCTACGAGCAGTACTTC. Using reference TRBV28 and TRBJ2-7 for the parts outside the CDR3, the full variable domain is DVKVTQSSRYLVKRTGEKVFLECVQDMDHENMFWYRQDPGLGLRLIYFSYDVKMKEKGDIPEGYSVSREKKERFSLILESASTNQTSMYLCASSPISYEQYFGPGTRLTVT.

The chain joins TRBV28 to TRBJ1-5, with TRBD1 matching 7 bases. The V gene's germline CDR1 is MDHEN and CDR2 SYDVKM. The CDR3 extends over 13 amino acids. V lost 4 bases, J lost 6 bases, and 3 bases stayed unmatched. Here the CDR3 reads CASSYPGGQPQHF. The CDR3, as DNA: TGTGCCAGCAGTTATCCAGGGGGTCAGCCCCAGCATTTT.

This clonotype has only a few counts. The chain joins TRBV10-3 to TRBJ2-7; 10 bases are a match to TRBD1. This CDR3 is 14 amino acids long. After removal of 6 bases from V and 1 base from J, the junction contained 3 bases not matched to a gene. In germline, CDR1 is ENHRY, CDR2 SYGVKD. The CDR3, as DNA: TGTGCCATCAGACCGGGACAGGGGTCCTACGAGCAGTACTTC. This gives the protein CAIRPGQGSYEQYF.

This clonotype was seen a single time. This sequence joins TRBV5-5 and TRBJ2-2, with 7 bases identical to TRBD2. V dropped 1 base and J dropped 3; count of bases not matched to a gene: 3. This CDR3 spans 15 amino acids. From germline, CDR1 is SGHKS and CDR2 YYEKEE (reference sequence). In DNA form, the CDR3 reads TGTGCCAGCAGCTTGTACGCGGGAGACACCGGGGAGCTGTTTTTT. Residues: CASSLYAGDTGELFF.

The chain is built from TRBV7-2 and TRBJ2-1; 13 bases align to TRBD2. The CDR3 has 15 residues. V was pared by 4 bases and J by 8 bases, with 5 bases of the junction left unmatched. From germline, CDR1 is SGHTA and CDR2 FQGNSA. The CDR3, as DNA: TGTGCCAGCAGCTCAACCGGACTAGCGGGAGATGAGCAGTTCTTC. Translation: CASSSTGLAGDEQFF.

This clonotype was seen a handful of times. The chain is built from TRBV5-5 and TRBJ2-7; either TRBD1 or TRBD2 may fit D (5 bases each). Trimming stripped 6 bases from V and 2 bases from J, with 12 bases between. The CDR3 runs to 13 residues. The V gene's germline CDR1 is SGHKS and CDR2 YYEKEE (reference sequence). In nucleotides, the CDR3 is TGTGCCAGCATCGGGGACGTTGCCTACGAGCAGTACTTC. This encodes CASIGDVAYEQYF.

CDR3 in DNA: TGTGCCAGCAGCGTTTCCTTTGGGACACCCACAGATACGCAGTATTTT. It yields the protein CASSVSFGTPTDTQYF. This chain joins TRBV9 and TRBJ2-3; weak D call: TRBD1 (6 bases). CDR3 length: 16 amino acids. Germline V lookup: CDR1 SGDLS, CDR2 YYNGEE. Deletions cut 2 bases from V and 2 bases from J, with 15 bases between. Supplemented by reference TRBV9 and TRBJ2-3, the full variable domain reads DSGVTQTPKHLITATGQRVTLRCSPRSGDLSVYWYQQSLDQGLQFLIQYYNGEERAKGNILERFSAQQFPDLHSELNLSSLELGDSALYFCASSVSFGTPTDTQYFGPGTRLTVL.

The rearrangement uses TRBV12-3 or TRBV12-4 and TRBJ2-5; 8 nucleotides match TRBD2. Trimming cost V 5 bases and J 1 base; bases outside gene matches: 12. The CDR3 consists of 17 residues. Here the CDR3 reads CASSHTGGTHGQETQYF. The CDR3 coding sequence is TGTGCCAGCAGTCATACGGGGGGGACCCACGGCCAAGAGACCCAGTACTTC.

The CDR3 spells CASSGGQGPHEQYF. The CDR3 region has the DNA TGCGCCAGCAGCGGCGGACAGGGGCCCCACGAGCAGTACTTC. The rearrangement joins TRBV5-1 to TRBJ2-7, with TRBD1 identical over 9 bases. The J segment lost 5 bases and the V segment lost 4 bases, leaving 7 bases of the junction unmatched. Germline CDR1 SGHRS, CDR2 YFSETQ. The CDR3 sequence is 14 residues long.

The V call is TRBV5-1, the J call TRBJ2-4, with D possibly matching TRBD1 (5 bases). This CDR3 region has 15 residues. Trimming took off 4 bases at V and 8 bases at J, with 19 bases between the two ends. Germline V CDR1 and CDR2: SGHRS, YFSETQ. This chain's CDR3 is CASSVTRGSRDIQYF. The CDR3 DNA is TGCGCCAGCAGCGTCACAAGGGGCTCTAGAGACATTCAGTACTTC.

This rearrangement joins TRBV12-3 or TRBV12-4 to TRBJ2-7, with 11 bases lining up with TRBD2. The CDR3 is made up of 15 amino acids. Trimming removed 3 bases from V and 0 bases from J; junction bases left unmatched: 1. Written as DNA, the CDR3 is TGTGCCAGCAGTTTCGGGACTAGCGGCTCCTACGAGCAGTACTTC. Translated, it gives CASSFGTSGSYEQYF.

This clonotype came up a few times. J is TRBJ2-7 and V is TRBV6-5, with TRBD2 matching 9 bases. The CDR3 totals 14 residues. V trimming: 2 bases; J trimming: 7 bases; junction bases outside the gene matches: 6. Germline CDR1 MNHEY, CDR2 SVGAGI. CDR3 loop: CASSYAVAGDEQYF. The CDR3 region has the DNA TGTGCCAGCAGTTACGCGGTAGCGGGAGATGAGCAGTACTTC.

The sample holds a few counts of this clonotype. The gene calls are TRBV28 and TRBJ2-2, with unresolved D. The CDR3 totals 13 residues. Trimming left V 2 bases short and J 0 bases short, with 1 base between. Germline lookup yields CDR1 MDHEN and CDR2 SYDVKM. The CDR3 nucleotides are TGTGCCAGCAGTTTAACGAACACCGGGGAGCTGTTTTTT. Its translation is CASSLTNTGELFF.

This clonotype was counted a few times. The chain employs TRBV28 and TRBJ2-2, with a weak D call TRBD2 (5 bases). The CDR3 loop spans 14 amino acids. Germline V gene lookup returns CDR1 MDHEN and CDR2 SYDVKM. V was trimmed by 7 bases and J by 0 bases, leaving 9 bases between them. The CDR3 DNA sequence: TGTGCCAGCAATCCCGGGACGAACACCGGGGAGCTGTTTTTT. It codes for CASNPGTNTGELFF.

A few counts support this clonotype. The genes are TRBV9 and TRBJ2-1; a possible D gene is TRBD2 (5 bases). Germline V gene lookup returns CDR1 SGDLS and CDR2 YYNGEE. The CDR3 has 17 residues. Trimming removed 4 bases from V and 3 bases from J, with 20 bases in between. The CDR3 loop reads CASSPLGLAEDYNEQFF. In nucleotides, the CDR3 is TGTGCCAGCAGCCCCCTGGGTCTAGCAGAGGACTACAATGAGCAGTTCTTC.

This clonotype was counted once. The rearrangement uses TRBV6-1 and TRBJ1-2, with D hard to call. Germline V gene lookup returns CDR1 MNHNS and CDR2 SASEGT. The CDR3 covers 15 residues. V was cut by 7 bases and J by 1 base, with 16 bases left in between. The CDR3 sequence is CASMGSRPLNYGYTF. The CDR3 DNA is TGTGCCAGCATGGGGAGCCGTCCACTTAACTATGGCTACACCTTC.

This sequence joins TRBV7-9 and TRBJ2-3, with 11 bases identical to TRBD1. From germline, CDR1 is SEHNR and CDR2 FQNEAQ (reference sequence). This CDR3 has 16 residues. V was clipped by 0 bases and J by 1 base; unmatched bases: 0. The CDR3: CASSLAGQGGTDTQYF. Written as DNA, the CDR3 is TGTGCCAGCAGCTTAGCGGGACAGGGGGGCACAGATACGCAGTATTTT.